This T cell receptor beta chain was observed in a study of shared clonotypes between healthy human individuals. As regards this clone: The antigen is not known.

Findings of the study overall: Since donors were few, the genetic and exposure-history diversity represented was limited.

Assay: immunoSEQ multiplex PCR; the TCRdb copy retains only in-frame clones and omits some. The data contain more than 2 million clones, 85% to 95% of them singletons. The sequence was obtained from a man aged 18-30 years in good health. Sequenced material: naive CD4+ T cells sorted from blood. Noted subset: CD45RA+ positively selected.

The CDR3 DNA reads TGTGCCATCAGTCCGACTAGCGGGGGGTCTGGGGCCAACGTCCTGACTTTC. Its protein product is CAISPTSGGSGANVLTF. The chain is built from TRBV10-3 and TRBJ2-6; TRBD2 matches at 13 bases. CDR1 is ENHRY and CDR2 is SYGVKD in the germline V gene. This CDR3 comprises 17 residues. Trimming took 5 bases from V and 1 from J; bases not matched to a gene: 2.